This T cell receptor (beta chain) comes out of a study of blood T cell repertoires in COVID-19. Study-level background: PBMCs, B-cell-depleted T cells, or T cells provided the cDNA or gDNA that made up the material.

Under the authors' procedure: Researchers report that nucleated cell counts were estimated from reference gene primer amplification. Libraries were prepared by immunoSEQ multiplex PCR; TCRdb keeps only in-frame clonotypes and omits some of them. That table gives V, J and clone size, and the DNA gave D and trimming. This table has about 110,000 clones, 70% to 90% appearing once. The CDR3 spans 13 residues. This chain links TRBV21-1 with TRBJ1-6. TRBV21-1 corresponds to a pseudogene. The sequence was obtained from a man aged 50-60 years with active or convalescent COVID-19. Sequenced sample: peripheral blood. In DNA, the CDR3 is TGTGCCAGCAGCAAATGGCATCCGCGGCCCCTCCACTTT. This sequence encodes CASSKWHPRPLHF.